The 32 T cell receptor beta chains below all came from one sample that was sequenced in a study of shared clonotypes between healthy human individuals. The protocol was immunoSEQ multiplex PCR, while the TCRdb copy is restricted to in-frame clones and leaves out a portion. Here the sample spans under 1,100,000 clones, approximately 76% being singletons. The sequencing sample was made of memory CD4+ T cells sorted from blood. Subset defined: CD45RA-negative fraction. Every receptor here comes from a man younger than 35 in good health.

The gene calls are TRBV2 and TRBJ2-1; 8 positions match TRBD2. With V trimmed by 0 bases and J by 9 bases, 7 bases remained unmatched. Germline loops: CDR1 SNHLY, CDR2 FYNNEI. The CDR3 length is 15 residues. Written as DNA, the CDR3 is TGTGCCAGCAGTGAAGCGCGGGGGGCCGACGGTGAGCAGTTCTTC. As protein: CASSEARGADGEQFF.

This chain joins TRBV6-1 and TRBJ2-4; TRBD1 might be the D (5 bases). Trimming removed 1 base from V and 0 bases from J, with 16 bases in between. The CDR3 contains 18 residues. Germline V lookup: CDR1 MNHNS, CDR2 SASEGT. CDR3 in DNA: TGTGCCAGCAGTGAAGTGGGGCAGGACGCTCTAGCCAAAAACATTCAGTACTTC. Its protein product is CASSEVGQDALAKNIQYF.

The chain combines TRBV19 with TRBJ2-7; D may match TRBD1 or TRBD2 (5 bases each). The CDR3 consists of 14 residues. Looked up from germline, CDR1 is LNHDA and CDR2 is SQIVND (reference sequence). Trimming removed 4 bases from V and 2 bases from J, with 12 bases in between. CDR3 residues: CASSTIGTTYEQYF. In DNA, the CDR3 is TGTGCCAGTAGTACGATCGGGACCACCTACGAGCAGTACTTC.

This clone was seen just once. The chain's CDR3 is CASSLAVGTGHEQYF. The CDR3 nucleotides are TGTGCCAGCAGCTTGGCGGTCGGGACAGGGCACGAGCAGTACTTC. The genes are TRBV5-4 and TRBJ2-7, with TRBD1 matching over 9 bases. Germline assignment: CDR1 SGHNT and CDR2 YYREEE (reference sequence). This CDR3 region has 15 residues. V gave up 0 bases and J gave up 5 bases; unmatched junction bases: 6.

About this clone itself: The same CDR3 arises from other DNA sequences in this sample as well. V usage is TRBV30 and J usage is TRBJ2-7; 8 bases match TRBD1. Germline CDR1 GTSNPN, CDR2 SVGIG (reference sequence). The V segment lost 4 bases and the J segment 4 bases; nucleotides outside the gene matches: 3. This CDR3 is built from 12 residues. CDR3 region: CAWTGGTYEQYF. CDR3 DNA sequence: TGTGCCTGGACAGGGGGCACGTACGAGCAGTACTTC.

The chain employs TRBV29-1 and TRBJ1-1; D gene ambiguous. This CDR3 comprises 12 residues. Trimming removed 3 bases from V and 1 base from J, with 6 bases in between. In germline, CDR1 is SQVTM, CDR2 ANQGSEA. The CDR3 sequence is CSVEWGNTEAFF. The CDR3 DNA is TGCAGCGTTGAGTGGGGGAACACTGAAGCTTTCTTT.

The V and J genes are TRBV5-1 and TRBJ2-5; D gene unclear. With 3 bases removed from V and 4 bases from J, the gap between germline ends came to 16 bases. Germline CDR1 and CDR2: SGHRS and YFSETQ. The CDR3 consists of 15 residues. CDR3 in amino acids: CASSYPNVDGETQYF. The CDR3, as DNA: TGCGCCAGCAGCTACCCGAATGTGGACGGAGAGACCCAGTACTTC.

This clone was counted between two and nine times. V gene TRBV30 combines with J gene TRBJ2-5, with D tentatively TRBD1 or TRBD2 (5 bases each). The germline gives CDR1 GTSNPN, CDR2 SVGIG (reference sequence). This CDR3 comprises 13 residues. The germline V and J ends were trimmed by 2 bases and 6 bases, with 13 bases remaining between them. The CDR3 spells CAWSMGVDKTQYF. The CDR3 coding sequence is TGTGCCTGGAGTATGGGGGTGGACAAGACCCAGTACTTC.

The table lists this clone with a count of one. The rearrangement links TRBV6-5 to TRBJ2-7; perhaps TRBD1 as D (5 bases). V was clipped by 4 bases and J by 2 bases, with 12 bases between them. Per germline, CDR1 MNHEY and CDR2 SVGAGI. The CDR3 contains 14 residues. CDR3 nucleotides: TGTGCCAGCAGTTTTCACGACAGAACCTACGAGCAGTACTTC. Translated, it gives CASSFHDRTYEQYF.

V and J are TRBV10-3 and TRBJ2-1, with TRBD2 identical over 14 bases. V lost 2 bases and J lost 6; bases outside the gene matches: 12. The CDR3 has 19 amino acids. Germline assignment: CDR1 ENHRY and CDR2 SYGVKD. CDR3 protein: CAISETGTSGRLHVNEQFF. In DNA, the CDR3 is TGTGCCATCAGTGAGACAGGGACTAGCGGGAGACTTCATGTCAATGAGCAGTTCTTC.

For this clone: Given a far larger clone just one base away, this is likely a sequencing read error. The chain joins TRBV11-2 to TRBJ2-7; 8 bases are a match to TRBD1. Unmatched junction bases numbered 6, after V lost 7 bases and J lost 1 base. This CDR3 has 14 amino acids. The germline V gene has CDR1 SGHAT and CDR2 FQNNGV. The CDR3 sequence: CASTGQGRSYEQYF. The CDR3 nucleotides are TGTGCCAGCACCGGACAGGGAAGATCCTACGAGCAGTACTTC. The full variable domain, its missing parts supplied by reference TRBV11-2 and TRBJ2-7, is EAGVAQSPRYKIIEKRQSVAFWCNPISGHATLYWYQQILGQGPKLLIQFQNNGVVDDSQLPKDRFSAERLKGVDSTLKIQPAKLEDSAVYLCASTGQGRSYEQYFGPGTRLTVT.

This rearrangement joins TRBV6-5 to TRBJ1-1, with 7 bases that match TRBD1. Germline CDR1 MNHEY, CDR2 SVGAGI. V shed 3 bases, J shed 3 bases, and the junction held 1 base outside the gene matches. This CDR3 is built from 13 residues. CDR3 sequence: CASSYTGDTEAFF. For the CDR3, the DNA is TGTGCCAGCAGTTATACAGGGGACACTGAAGCTTTCTTT.

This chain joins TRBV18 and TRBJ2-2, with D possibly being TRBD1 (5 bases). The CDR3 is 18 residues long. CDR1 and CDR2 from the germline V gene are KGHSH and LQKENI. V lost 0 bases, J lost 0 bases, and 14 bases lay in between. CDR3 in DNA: TGTGCCAGCTCACCACCCTTAGGGGCCGCGCCGAACACCGGGGAGCTGTTTTTT. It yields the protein CASSPPLGAAPNTGELFF.

Written as DNA, the CDR3 is TGTGCCAGCAGTGTCCTGGGCCCCCCGGGCGATACGCAGTATTTT. Translating gives CASSVLGPPGDTQYF. V usage is TRBV2 and J usage is TRBJ2-3; D not resolved. Germline lookup yields CDR1 SNHLY and CDR2 FYNNEI. The CDR3 spans 15 residues. V dropped 4 bases and J dropped 6 bases, with 17 bases sitting between them.

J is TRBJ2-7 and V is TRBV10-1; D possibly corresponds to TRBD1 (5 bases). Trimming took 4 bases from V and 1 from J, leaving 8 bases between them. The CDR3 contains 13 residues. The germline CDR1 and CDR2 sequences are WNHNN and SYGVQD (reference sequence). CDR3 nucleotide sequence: TGCGCCAGCAGTGGACAGTTGTCCTACGAGCAGTACTTC. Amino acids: CASSGQLSYEQYF.

The CDR3 region has the DNA TGTGCCAGCGGTTTGCAGGGGAAGTCACCCCTCCACTTT. Protein sequence: CASGLQGKSPLHF. The chain recombines TRBV2 with TRBJ1-6, with a weak D call TRBD1 (6 bases). V dropped 8 bases and J dropped 10 bases, with 15 bases sitting between them. Germline V gene sequence: CDR1 SNHLY, CDR2 FYNNEI. This CDR3 contains 13 residues.

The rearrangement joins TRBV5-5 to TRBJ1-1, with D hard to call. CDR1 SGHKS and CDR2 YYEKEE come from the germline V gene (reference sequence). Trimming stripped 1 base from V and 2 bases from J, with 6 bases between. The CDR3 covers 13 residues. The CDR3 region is CASSLQDNTEAFF. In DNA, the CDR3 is TGTGCCAGCAGCTTGCAGGACAACACTGAAGCTTTCTTT. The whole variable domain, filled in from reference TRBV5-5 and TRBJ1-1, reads DAGVTQSPTHLIKTRGQQVTLRCSPISGHKSVSWYQQVLGQGPQFIFQYYEKEERGRGNFPDRFSARQFPNYSSELNVNALLLGDSALYLCASSLQDNTEAFFGQGTRLTVV.

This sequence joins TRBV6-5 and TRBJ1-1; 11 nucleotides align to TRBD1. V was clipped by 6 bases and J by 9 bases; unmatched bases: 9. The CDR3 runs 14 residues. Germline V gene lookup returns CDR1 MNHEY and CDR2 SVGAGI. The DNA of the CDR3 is TGTGCCAGCAGGGGACCCGGACAGGGGGCGAAAGCTTTCTTT. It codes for CASRGPGQGAKAFF.

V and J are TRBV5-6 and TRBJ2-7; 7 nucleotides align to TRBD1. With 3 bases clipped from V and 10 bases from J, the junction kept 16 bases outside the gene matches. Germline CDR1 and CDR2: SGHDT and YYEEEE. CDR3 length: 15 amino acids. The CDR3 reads CASSYWGQSRLFQYF. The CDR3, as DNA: TGTGCCAGCAGCTACTGGGGACAGAGCCGTCTCTTTCAGTACTTC.

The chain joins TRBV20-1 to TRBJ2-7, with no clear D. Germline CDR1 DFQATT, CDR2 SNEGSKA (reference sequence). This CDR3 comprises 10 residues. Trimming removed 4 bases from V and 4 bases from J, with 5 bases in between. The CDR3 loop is CSAKIYEQYF. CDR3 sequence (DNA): TGCAGTGCTAAAATTTACGAGCAGTACTTC.

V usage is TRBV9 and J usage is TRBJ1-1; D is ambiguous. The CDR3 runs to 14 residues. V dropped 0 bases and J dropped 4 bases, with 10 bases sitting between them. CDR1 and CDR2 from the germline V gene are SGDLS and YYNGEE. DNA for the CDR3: TGTGCCAGCAGCGTAGGGGGTTTGGCCACTGAAGCTTTCTTT. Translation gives CASSVGGLATEAFF.

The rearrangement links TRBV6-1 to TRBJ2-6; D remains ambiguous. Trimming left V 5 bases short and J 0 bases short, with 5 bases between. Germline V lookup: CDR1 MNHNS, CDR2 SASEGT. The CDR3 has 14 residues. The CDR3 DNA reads TGTGCCAGCAGTCTGAACTCTGGGGCCAACGTCCTGACTTTC. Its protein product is CASSLNSGANVLTF.

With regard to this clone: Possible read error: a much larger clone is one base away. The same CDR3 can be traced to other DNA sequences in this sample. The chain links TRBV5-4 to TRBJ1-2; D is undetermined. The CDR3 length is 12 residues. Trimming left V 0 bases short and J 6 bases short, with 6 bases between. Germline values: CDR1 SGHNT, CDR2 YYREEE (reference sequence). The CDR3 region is CASSLGTDGYTF. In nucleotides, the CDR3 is TGTGCCAGCAGCTTGGGGACTGATGGCTACACCTTC. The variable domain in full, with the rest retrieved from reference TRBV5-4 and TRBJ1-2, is ETGVTQSPTHLIKTRGQQVTLRCSSQSGHNTVSWYQQALGQGPQFIFQYYREEENGRGNFPPRFSGLQFPNYSSELNVNALELDDSALYLCASSLGTDGYTFGSGTRLTVV.

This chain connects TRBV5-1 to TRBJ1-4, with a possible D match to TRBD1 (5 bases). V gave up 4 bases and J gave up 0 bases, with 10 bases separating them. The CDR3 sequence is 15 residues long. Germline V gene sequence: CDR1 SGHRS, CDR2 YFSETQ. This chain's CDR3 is CASSPYRTTNEKLFF. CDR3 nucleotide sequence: TGCGCCAGCAGCCCCTACAGGACAACTAATGAAAAACTGTTTTTT.

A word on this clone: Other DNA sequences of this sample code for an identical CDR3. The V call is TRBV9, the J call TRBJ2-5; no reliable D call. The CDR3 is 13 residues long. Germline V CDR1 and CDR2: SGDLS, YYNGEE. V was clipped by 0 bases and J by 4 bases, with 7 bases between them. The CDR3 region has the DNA TGTGCCAGCAGCGTAGGGGTAGGAGAGACCCAGTACTTC. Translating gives CASSVGVGETQYF.

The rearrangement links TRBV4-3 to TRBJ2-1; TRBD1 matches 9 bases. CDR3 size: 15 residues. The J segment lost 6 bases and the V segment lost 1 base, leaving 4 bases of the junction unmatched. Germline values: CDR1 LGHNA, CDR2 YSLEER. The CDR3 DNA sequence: TGCGCCAGCAGCCAAGTGGGACAGGGTATCAATGAGCAGTTCTTC. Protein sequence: CASSQVGQGINEQFF.

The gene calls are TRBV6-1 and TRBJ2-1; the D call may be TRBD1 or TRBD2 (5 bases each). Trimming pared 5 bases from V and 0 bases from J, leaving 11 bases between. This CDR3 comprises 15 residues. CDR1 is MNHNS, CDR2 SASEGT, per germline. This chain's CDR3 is CASSRGRSSYNEQFF. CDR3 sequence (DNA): TGTGCCAGCAGTCGGGGCCGGAGCTCCTACAATGAGCAGTTCTTC.

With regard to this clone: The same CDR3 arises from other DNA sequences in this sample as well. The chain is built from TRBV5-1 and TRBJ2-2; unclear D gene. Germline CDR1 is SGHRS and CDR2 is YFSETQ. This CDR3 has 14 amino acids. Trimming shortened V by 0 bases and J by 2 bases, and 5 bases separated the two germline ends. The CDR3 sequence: CASSLERNTGELFF. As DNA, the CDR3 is TGCGCCAGCAGCTTGGAGAGAAACACCGGGGAGCTGTTTTTT.

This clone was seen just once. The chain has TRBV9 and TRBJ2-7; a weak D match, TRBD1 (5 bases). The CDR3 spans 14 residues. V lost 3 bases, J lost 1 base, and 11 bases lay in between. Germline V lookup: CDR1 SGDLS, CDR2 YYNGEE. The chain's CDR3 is CASSGRSGSYEQYF. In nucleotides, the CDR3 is TGTGCCAGCAGCGGGAGATCAGGGTCCTACGAGCAGTACTTC.

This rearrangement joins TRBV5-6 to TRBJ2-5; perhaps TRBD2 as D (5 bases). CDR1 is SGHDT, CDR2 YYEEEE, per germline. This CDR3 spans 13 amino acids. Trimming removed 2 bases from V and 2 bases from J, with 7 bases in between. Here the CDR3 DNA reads TGTGCCAGCAGCTTACGGGGACAAGAGACCCAGTACTTC. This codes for CASSLRGQETQYF.

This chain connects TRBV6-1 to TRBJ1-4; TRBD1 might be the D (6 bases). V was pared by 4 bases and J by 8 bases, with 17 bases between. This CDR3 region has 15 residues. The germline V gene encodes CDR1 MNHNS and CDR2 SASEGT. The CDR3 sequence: CASSAGATGAEKLFF. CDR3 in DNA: TGTGCCAGCAGTGCGGGGGCGACAGGAGCGGAAAAACTGTTTTTT.

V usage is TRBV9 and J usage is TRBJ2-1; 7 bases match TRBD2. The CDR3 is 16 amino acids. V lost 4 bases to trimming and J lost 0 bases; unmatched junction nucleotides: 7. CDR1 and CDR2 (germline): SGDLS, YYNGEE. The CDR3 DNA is TGTGCCAGCAGCACATCACGGACTAGCTCCTACAATGAGCAGTTCTTC. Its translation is CASSTSRTSSYNEQFF.